This TCR beta chain was sequenced in a study of T cells after posttransplantation cyclophosphamide. Whole-study findings and limits: Blood and skin or GI T cell repertoires showed limited TRB overlap. Later post-transplant blood repertoires were often dominated by donor CD8+ memory clones. TRB clonality was highly associated with recipient CMV seropositivity and reactivation.

Cyclophosphamide on days +3 and +4 followed busulfan-fludarabine conditioning and a marrow graft. Assay: immunoSEQ multiplex PCR; the TCRdb copy retains only in-frame clones and omits some. This set yields some 5,000 clones and no singletons; the top ten hold about 16%. By share of the sample, this clone is medium-sized. Its antigen is currently unknown. This sequence was found in a female patient between 30 and 39 years old who received an allogeneic stem cell transplant from an unrelated donor, was CMV-positive, and had acute and chronic GVHD. T cells may partly derive from the graft donor. This specimen was PBMCs, taken after allogeneic stem cell transplant with posttransplant cyclophosphamide.

CDR3 sequence reads: CASSSDSGYGYTF. CDR3 DNA sequence: TGTGCCAGCAGCTCGGACAGCGGCTATGGCTACACCTTC. The chain uses TRBV7-2 and TRBJ1-2; perhaps TRBD1 as D (6 bases). The CDR3 runs 13 residues. Trimming pared 4 bases from V and 4 bases from J, leaving 10 bases between. Germline values: CDR1 SGHTA, CDR2 FQGNSA.